The rows below give T cell receptor beta chains drawn from one sample of a study of a mutant IDH1 vaccine in newly diagnosed glioma. The method was immunoSEQ multiplex PCR; TCRdb's version includes in-frame clones alone and lacks a portion of them. The repertoire includes over 50,000 clones, 80% to 85% of them detected once, and more than 3% sits in the top ten. These receptors are not linked to any known antigen. Sequencing used PBMCs, obtained from a glioma patient whose treatment included an IDH1 peptide vaccine. All receptors come from a man younger than 45 with glioma. Both conserved end residues are part of each CDR3. The D gene is left open where the match is weak. The size field is filled for only some rows; it gives once, few, many or a size class.

size,J,D,V,CDR3,DNA
NA,TRBJ2-1,NA,TRBV28,CASSNPRAGSYNEQFF,TGTGCCAGCAGCAACCCCCGGGCGGGCTCCTACAATGAGCAGTTCTTC
NA,TRBJ2-7,NA,TRBV27,CASSWSLDGDYEQYF,TGTGCCAGCAGTTGGTCGTTGGACGGGGACTACGAGCAGTACTTC
NA,TRBJ2-2,TRBD1,TRBV15,CATSRAGQGLTGELFF,TGTGCCACCAGCAGAGCGGGACAGGGACTCACCGGGGAGCTGTTTTTT
NA,TRBJ1-3,TRBD1,TRBV19,CASGDRGHLNTIYF,TGTGCCAGTGGTGACAGGGGGCACCTAAACACCATATATTTT
NA,TRBJ1-6,TRBD1,TRBV7-6,CASSKQGGAYNSPLHF,TGTGCCAGCAGCAAACAGGGGGGCGCCTATAATTCACCCCTCCACTTT
NA,TRBJ2-3,NA,TRBV11-1,CASSLLGRVQGSPDTQYF,TGTGCCAGCAGCTTATTAGGACGGGTCCAGGGCTCTCCAGATACGCAGTATTTT
NA,TRBJ2-5,TRBD2,TRBV5-6,CASSFSGGGRETQYF,TGTGCCAGCAGCTTTAGCGGGGGGGGAAGGGAGACCCAGTACTTC
NA,TRBJ1-5,NA,TRBV5-5,CASSLVLRGDQPQHF,TGTGCCAGCAGCTTGGTTCTTCGGGGGGATCAGCCCCAGCATTTT
NA,TRBJ2-2,NA,TRBV11-2,CASSLYNGPSGELFF,TGTGCCAGCAGCTTATATAACGGTCCTTCCGGGGAGCTGTTTTTT
NA,TRBJ1-6,NA,TRBV4-2,CASSQAGVDSPLHF,TGTGCCAGCAGCCAAGCAGGGGTAGACTCACCCCTCCACTTT
NA,TRBJ2-1,TRBD2,TRBV29-1,CSVFFLTSGGTYNEQFF,TGCAGCGTTTTTTTTCTGACTAGCGGGGGGACCTACAATGAGCAGTTCTTC
NA,TRBJ2-5,NA,TRBV5-1,CASSLATDWYQETQYF,TGCGCCAGCAGCTTGGCGACAGACTGGTACCAAGAGACCCAGTACTTC
NA,TRBJ2-5,NA,TRBV7-9,CASIKEGAGQYF,TGTGCCAGCATCAAGGAGGGGGCGGGCCAGTACTTC
NA,TRBJ2-1,NA,TRBV10-3,CAISDGHLRPDNEQFF,TGTGCCATCAGTGATGGACACCTCCGTCCCGACAATGAGCAGTTCTTC
NA,TRBJ1-2,NA,TRBV2,CASSGFGERGSSYGYTF,TGTGCCAGCAGTGGTTTCGGGGAGAGGGGATCTAGCTATGGCTACACCTTC
NA,TRBJ2-7,TRBD1,TRBV29-1,CSVEDPGRGRGSEQYF,TGCAGCGTTGAAGATCCGGGCAGGGGGCGCGGATCCGAGCAGTACTTC
NA,TRBJ1-5,NA,TRBV6-1,CASSYPGLQHF,TGTGCCAGCAGTTACCCCGGGCTCCAGCATTTT
NA,TRBJ1-5,NA,TRBV6-5,CASSRLLSGDQPQHF,TGTGCCAGCAGTCGCCTTCTTAGTGGCGATCAGCCCCAGCATTTT
NA,TRBJ1-5,NA,TRBV2,CASKETYSNQPQHF,TGTGCCAGCAAGGAGACTTATAGCAATCAGCCCCAGCATTTT
NA,TRBJ1-1,NA,TRBV6-5,CASSLTGAEAFF,TGTGCCAGCAGCCTTACAGGAGCTGAAGCTTTCTTT
NA,TRBJ1-2,NA,TRBV2,CASSEERAIGGGGYTF,TGTGCCAGCAGTGAGGAGAGGGCCATTGGGGGTGGTGGCTACACCTTC
NA,TRBJ2-3,NA,TRBV5-5,CASSGGASTDTQYF,TGTGCCAGCAGCGGAGGAGCTAGCACAGATACGCAGTATTTT
NA,TRBJ2-2,NA,TRBV6-4,CASSPQTSTGELFF,TGTGCCAGCAGTCCCCAAACTTCAACCGGGGAGCTGTTTTTT
few,TRBJ2-1,TRBD2,TRBV14,CASSQSGGASREQFF,TGTGCCAGCAGCCAAAGCGGGGGGGCCTCTCGGGAGCAGTTCTTC
few,TRBJ1-1,TRBD1,TRBV20-1,CSAREDREAFF,TGCAGTGCTAGAGAGGACAGGGAGGCTTTCTTT
NA,TRBJ2-3,TRBD1,TRBV5-1,CASSLGTGGSRRTDTQYF,TGCGCCAGCAGCTTAGGGACAGGGGGCTCGCGACGCACAGATACGCAGTATTTT
few,TRBJ1-1,NA,TRBV13,CASSFRRGTEAFF,TGTGCCAGCAGCTTCCGGAGGGGCACTGAAGCTTTCTTT
NA,TRBJ2-7,NA,TRBV30,CAWSLGTSFYEQYF,TGTGCCTGGAGTTTGGGAACTAGCTTCTACGAGCAGTACTTC
NA,TRBJ2-3,TRBD2,TRBV9,CASTTWEGGSADTQYF,TGTGCCAGCACCACCTGGGAGGGTGGGAGTGCAGATACGCAGTATTTT
NA,TRBJ2-5,TRBD1,TRBV7-9,CASSYPGQGGETQYF,TGTGCCAGCAGCTACCCGGGACAGGGAGGGGAGACCCAGTACTTC
NA,TRBJ2-1,TRBD2,TRBV6-6,CASSYSERGPYNEQFF,TGTGCCAGCAGTTACTCGGAGCGGGGGCCCTACAATGAGCAGTTCTTC
NA,TRBJ2-1,NA,TRBV19,CASSIGGSEQFF,TGTGCCAGTAGTATTGGAGGGTCTGAGCAGTTCTTC
NA,TRBJ2-3,TRBD1,TRBV10-1,CASSNRDRGTDTQYF,TGCGCCAGCAGTAACCGGGACAGGGGCACAGATACGCAGTATTTT
NA,TRBJ2-7,NA,TRBV4-1,CASSQEKVGYEQYF,TGCGCCAGCAGCCAAGAAAAGGTTGGCTACGAGCAGTACTTC
NA,TRBJ1-1,NA,TRBV19,CASSIAAGAAFF,TGTGCCAGTAGTATCGCTGCGGGGGCTGCTTTCTTT